Listed below are T cell receptor beta chains from one sample, sequenced in a study of cytomegalovirus exposure and HLA in healthy donors. Sequencing used immunoSEQ multiplex PCR; TCRdb keeps in-frame clones, though not all of them. The table includes around 63,000 clones, 90% to 96% detected once. The specimen sequenced was PBMCs. These receptors were collected from a woman under 30 in good health and CMV-seronegative. Both conserved end residues are part of each CDR3. D genes are given only for firm matches. Some rows have no size entry. The others give once, few or many, or a class for an expanded clone.

v_gene	abundance	d_gene	len	j_gene	CDR3nt	CDR3aa
TRBV7-2	NA	NA	14	TRBJ2-7	TGTGCCAGCAAGGGGGGGCAGAGCTCCTACGAGCAGTACTTC	CASKGGQSSYEQYF
TRBV5-1	NA	TRBD2	18	TRBJ2-1	TGCGCCGGACCGGGGGGTATCGAGACTAGCGGGATAGGAAATGAGCAGTTCTTC	CAGPGGIETSGIGNEQFF
TRBV7-9	NA	NA	15	TRBJ2-3	TGTGCCAGCAGCTTGGACCGGACAGTTAAAGATACGCAGTATTTT	CASSLDRTVKDTQYF
TRBV18	NA	NA	12	TRBJ2-7	TGTGCCAGCTCACCACCCCGACAGGCCCAGTACTTC	CASSPPRQAQYF
TRBV7-9	NA	TRBD1	15	TRBJ1-4	TGTGCCAGCAGCTTAGTTGGGGCAGGGGGCGGCCCCCTGTTTTTT	CASSLVGAGGGPLFF
TRBV18	NA	TRBD1	15	TRBJ2-3	TGTGCCAGCTCACCCGGACAGGGGGGCTCAGATACGCAGTATTTT	CASSPGQGGSDTQYF
TRBV5-8	NA	TRBD1	13	TRBJ1-5	TGTGCCAGCAGCCTACAGGGGGCGCAGCCCCAGCATTTT	CASSLQGAQPQHF
TRBV7-9	NA	NA	17	TRBJ2-5	TGTGCCAGCAGCTTAGCTGGGGCACCCCAATACGGAGAGACCCAGTACTTC	CASSLAGAPQYGETQYF
TRBV6-5	NA	NA	13	TRBJ1-1	TGTGCCAGCAGTTATTCGGTTTGGACTGAAGCTTTCTTT	CASSYSVWTEAFF
TRBV7-2	once	TRBD1	15	TRBJ2-1	TGTGCCAGCAGTTCCGGGACAGGCTCCTACAATGAGCAGTTCTTC	CASSSGTGSYNEQFF
TRBV6-5	few	NA	15	TRBJ2-4	TGTGCCAGCAGTTACGGGGGCGTCGCCAAAAACATTCAGTACTTC	CASSYGGVAKNIQYF
TRBV9	NA	TRBD2	16	TRBJ2-1	TGTGCCAGCAGCGGGGCGGGGGGGCATTCCTACAATGAGCAGTTCTTC	CASSGAGGHSYNEQFF
TRBV18	once	NA	12	TRBJ1-1	TGTGCCAGCTCACCCTGGAGCACTGAAGCTTTCTTT	CASSPWSTEAFF
TRBV15	NA	NA	13	TRBJ1-2	TGTGCCACCAGCAGACCCGAGGGCTATGGCTACACCTTC	CATSRPEGYGYTF
TRBV28	NA	NA	12	TRBJ1-4	TGTGCCAGCCACAGGGCTAATGAAAAACTGTTTTTT	CASHRANEKLFF
TRBV6-5	NA	TRBD1	14	TRBJ2-7	TGTGCCAGCACCTCCGGACAGGGGGCGGACGAGCAGTACTTC	CASTSGQGADEQYF
TRBV6-4	NA	NA	18	TRBJ1-5	TGTGCCAGCAGTGACTCCCGGGGAGCCCGCTTGGGCAATCAGCCCCAGCATTTT	CASSDSRGARLGNQPQHF
TRBV5-1	NA	TRBD2	15	TRBJ2-1	TGCGCCAGCAGCTTGGGGCTAGCGGGATGGTATGAGCAGTTCTTC	CASSLGLAGWYEQFF
TRBV7-2	NA	TRBD1	14	TRBJ2-7	TGTGCCAGCAGCGCCCGACAGGGACCCTACGAGCAGTACTTC	CASSARQGPYEQYF
TRBV6-1	NA	NA	14	TRBJ2-7	TGTGCCAGCAGTGGTGGGGGGGCGAGGTACGAGCAGTACTTC	CASSGGGARYEQYF
TRBV7-9	NA	TRBD1	15	TRBJ2-7	TGTGCCAGCAGGGGAGTCGGGACAGGGGCCTACGAGCAGTACTTC	CASRGVGTGAYEQYF
TRBV11-2	NA	TRBD2	16	TRBJ2-7	TGTGCCAGCAGCCAAGTGGGGCGGGGGACCTCCTACGAGCAGTACTTC	CASSQVGRGTSYEQYF
TRBV9	NA	NA	13	TRBJ1-3	TGTGCCAGCAGCGTACAGTCTGGAAACACCATATATTTT	CASSVQSGNTIYF
TRBV2	NA	TRBD1	13	TRBJ2-1	TGTGCCAGCAGGGAGACAGGGGGCGGTGAGCAGTTCTTC	CASRETGGGEQFF
TRBV30	few	NA	13	TRBJ2-5	TGTGCCTGGAACGGCGGGATGGGGGAGACCCAGTACTTC	CAWNGGMGETQYF
TRBV5-6	NA	NA	16	TRBJ1-5	TGTGCCAGCACCCTGGGGGGGGGAAACTACAATCAGCCCCAGCATTTT	CASTLGGGNYNQPQHF
TRBV28	NA	NA	15	TRBJ2-7	TGTGCCAGCAGCCAAGGACGGCAGGGGCCCTACGAGCAGTACTTC	CASSQGRQGPYEQYF
TRBV28	NA	NA	13	TRBJ1-1	TGTGCCAGCAGTTTGGTGGGCAACACTGAAGCTTTCTTT	CASSLVGNTEAFF
TRBV7-2	NA	NA	14	TRBJ2-5	TGTGCCAGCAGCCCCCGGAGGGCGCGAGAGACCCAGTACTTC	CASSPRRARETQYF